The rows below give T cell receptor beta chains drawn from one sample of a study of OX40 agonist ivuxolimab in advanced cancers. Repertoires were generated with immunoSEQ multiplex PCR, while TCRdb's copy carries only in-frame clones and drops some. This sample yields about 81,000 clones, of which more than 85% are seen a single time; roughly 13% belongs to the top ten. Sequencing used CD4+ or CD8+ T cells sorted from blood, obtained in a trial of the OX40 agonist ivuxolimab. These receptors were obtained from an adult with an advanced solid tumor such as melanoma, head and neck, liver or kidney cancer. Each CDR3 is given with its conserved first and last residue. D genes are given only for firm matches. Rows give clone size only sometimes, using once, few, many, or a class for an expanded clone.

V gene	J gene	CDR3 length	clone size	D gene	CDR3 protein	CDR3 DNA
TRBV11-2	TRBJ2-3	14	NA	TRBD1	CASSLGTGTDTQYF	TGTGCCAGCAGCTTAGGGACAGGGACAGATACGCAGTATTTT
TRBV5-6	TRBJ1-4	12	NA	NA	CASSFVDEKLFF	TGTGCCAGCAGCTTTGTAGATGAAAAACTGTTTTTT
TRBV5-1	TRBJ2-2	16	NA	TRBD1	CASSLADRENTGELFF	TGCGCCAGCAGCTTGGCCGACAGGGAGAACACCGGGGAGCTGTTTTTT
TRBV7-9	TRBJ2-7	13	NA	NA	CASSSKQGYEQYF	TGTGCCAGCAGCTCAAAACAGGGCTACGAGCAGTACTTC
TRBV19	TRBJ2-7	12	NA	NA	CASSAGYYEQYF	TGTGCCAGTAGTGCAGGGTACTACGAGCAGTACTTC
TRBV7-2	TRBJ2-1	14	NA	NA	CASSLGGSYNEQFF	TGTGCCAGCAGCTTAGGCGGGTCCTACAATGAGCAGTTCTTC
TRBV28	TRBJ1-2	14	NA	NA	CASSFRTLNYGYTF	TGTGCCAGCAGTTTTCGGACCCTTAACTATGGCTACACCTTC
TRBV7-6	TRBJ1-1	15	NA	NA	CASTPIERGRREAFF	TGTGCCAGCACCCCTATTGAGAGGGGCCGACGCGAAGCTTTCTTT
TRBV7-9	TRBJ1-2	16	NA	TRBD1	CASSQKGDRVNYGYTF	TGTGCCAGCAGCCAGAAGGGGGACAGGGTGAACTATGGCTACACCTTC
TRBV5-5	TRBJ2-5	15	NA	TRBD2	CASSLAAGGLETQYF	TGTGCCAGCAGCTTGGCGGCGGGGGGGCTGGAGACCCAGTACTTC
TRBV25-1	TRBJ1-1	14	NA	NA	CASSELDSNTEAFF	TGTGCCAGCAGTGAATTGGACAGCAACACTGAAGCTTTCTTT
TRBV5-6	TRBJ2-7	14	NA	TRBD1	CASSSDRLGDEQYF	TGTGCCAGCAGCTCGGACAGGCTTGGGGACGAGCAGTACTTC
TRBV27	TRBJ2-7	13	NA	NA	CASSPSAPSEQYF	TGTGCCAGCAGTCCCTCGGCTCCCTCCGAGCAGTACTTC
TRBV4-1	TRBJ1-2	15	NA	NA	CASSQARGNNYGYTF	TGCGCCAGCAGCCAAGCTCGGGGGAACAACTATGGCTACACCTTC
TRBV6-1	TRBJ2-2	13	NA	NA	CASSQGPTGELFF	TGTGCCAGCAGTCAGGGACCCACCGGGGAGCTGTTTTTT
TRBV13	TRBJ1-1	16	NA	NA	CASSLTASGGTTEAFF	TGTGCCAGCAGCTTAACCGCCTCGGGAGGTACGACTGAAGCTTTCTTT
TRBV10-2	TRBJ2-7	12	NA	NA	CASSENSYEQYF	TGCGCCAGCAGTGAGAACTCCTACGAGCAGTACTTC
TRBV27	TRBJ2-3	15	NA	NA	CASSLIGGSTDTQYF	TGTGCCAGCAGTTTGATTGGCGGGAGCACAGATACGCAGTATTTT
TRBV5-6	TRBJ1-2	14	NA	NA	CASSLADWLDGYTF	TGTGCCAGCAGCTTGGCCGACTGGCTCGATGGCTACACCTTC
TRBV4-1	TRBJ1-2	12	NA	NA	CASRGASPFYTF	TGCGCCAGCAGGGGGGCGTCGCCATTCTACACCTTC
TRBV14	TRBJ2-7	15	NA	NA	CASSQHGWSSYEQYF	TGTGCCAGCAGCCAACACGGTTGGAGCTCCTACGAGCAGTACTTC
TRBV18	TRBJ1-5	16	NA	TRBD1	CASSPRDSNSNQPQHF	TGTGCCAGCTCACCCCGGGACAGTAATAGCAATCAGCCCCAGCATTTT
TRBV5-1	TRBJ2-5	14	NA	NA	CASSPWDSQETQYF	TGCGCCAGCAGCCCCTGGGACTCCCAAGAGACCCAGTACTTC
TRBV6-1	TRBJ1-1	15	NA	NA	CASSEDLVGNTEAFF	TGTGCCAGCAGTGAAGACTTAGTAGGCAACACTGAAGCTTTCTTT
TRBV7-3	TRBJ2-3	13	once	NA	CASSSLQTDTQYF	TGTGCCAGCAGCTCACTCCAGACAGATACGCAGTATTTT
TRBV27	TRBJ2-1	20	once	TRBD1	CASSLYGGTGSIISYNEQFF	TGTGCCAGCAGTTTATACGGTGGGACAGGGAGCATTATCTCCTACAATGAGCAGTTCTTC
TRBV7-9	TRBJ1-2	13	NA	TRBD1	CASSSGQDYGYTF	TGTGCCAGCAGCTCGGGACAGGACTATGGCTACACCTTC
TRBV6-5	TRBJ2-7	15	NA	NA	CASSYSGAHDGEQYF	TGTGCCAGCAGTTACTCAGGGGCGCACGATGGCGAGCAGTACTTC